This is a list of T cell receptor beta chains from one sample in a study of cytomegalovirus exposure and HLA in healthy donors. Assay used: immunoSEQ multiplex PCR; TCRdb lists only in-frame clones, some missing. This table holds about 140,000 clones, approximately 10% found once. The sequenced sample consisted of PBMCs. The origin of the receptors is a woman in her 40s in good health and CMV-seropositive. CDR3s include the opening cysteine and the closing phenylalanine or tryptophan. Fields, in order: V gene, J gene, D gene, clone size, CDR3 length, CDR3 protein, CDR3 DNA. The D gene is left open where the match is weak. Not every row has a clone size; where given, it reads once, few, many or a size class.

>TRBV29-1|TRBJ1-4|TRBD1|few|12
CSAGTGPEKLFF
TGCAGCGCCGGGACAGGCCCTGAAAAACTGTTTTTT
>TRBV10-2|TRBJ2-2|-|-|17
CASSVLTSGISPGELFF
TGCGCCAGCAGTGTACTGACGTCAGGGATTAGCCCCGGGGAGCTGTTTTTT
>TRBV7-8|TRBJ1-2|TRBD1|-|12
CASSTTGAGYTF
TGTGCCAGCAGCACGACAGGGGCTGGCTACACCTTC
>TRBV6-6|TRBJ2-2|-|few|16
CASSYPQGMSAGELFF
TGTGCCAGCAGTTACCCACAGGGTATGAGTGCCGGGGAGCTGTTTTTT
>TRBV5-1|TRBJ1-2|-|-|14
CASSPDGTSYGYTF
TGCGCCAGCAGCCCGGACGGGACAAGCTATGGCTACACCTTC
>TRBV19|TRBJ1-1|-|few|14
CASTTRRGNTEAFF
TGTGCCAGTACCACCCGCAGGGGGAACACTGAAGCTTTCTTT
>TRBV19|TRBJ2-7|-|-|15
CASSMAGSPRYEQYF
TGTGCCAGTAGTATGGCGGGGAGTCCTCGCTACGAGCAGTACTTC
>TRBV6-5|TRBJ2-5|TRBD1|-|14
CASSPSGQRETQYF
TGTGCCAGCAGTCCTTCGGGACAGAGAGAGACCCAGTACTTC
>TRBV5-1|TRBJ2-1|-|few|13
CASEASSYNEQFF
TGCGCCAGCGAGGCGAGCTCCTACAATGAGCAGTTCTTC
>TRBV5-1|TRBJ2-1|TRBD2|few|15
CASSAGLAVMNEQFF
TGCGCCAGCAGCGCCGGACTAGCGGTTATGAATGAGCAGTTCTTC
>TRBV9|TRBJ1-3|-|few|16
CASSSTAYRSGNTIYF
TGTGCCAGCAGCTCGACAGCTTATCGCTCTGGAAACACCATATATTTT
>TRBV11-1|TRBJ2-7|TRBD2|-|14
CASSRTSEVYEQYF
TGTGCCAGCAGCCGTACTAGCGAGGTCTACGAGCAGTACTTC
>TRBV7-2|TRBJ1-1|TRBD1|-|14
CASSYTGGNTEAFF
TGTGCCAGCAGCTACACAGGGGGGAACACTGAAGCTTTCTTT
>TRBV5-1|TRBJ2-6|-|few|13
CASSPGQTRVLTF
TGCGCCAGCAGCCCGGGACAGACTAGAGTCCTGACTTTC
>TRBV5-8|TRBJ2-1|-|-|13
CASSLALRDEQFF
TGTGCCAGCAGCTTGGCTCTACGGGATGAGCAGTTCTTC
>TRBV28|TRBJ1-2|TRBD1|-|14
CASSETGTGYGYTF
TGTGCCAGCAGTGAAACCGGGACAGGGTATGGCTACACCTTC
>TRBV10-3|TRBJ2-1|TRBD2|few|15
CATEGTSGGAGEQFF
TGTGCCACGGAGGGGACTAGCGGGGGGGCCGGTGAGCAGTTCTTC
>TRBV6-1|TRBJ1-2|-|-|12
CATRSGLNGYTF
TGTGCCACCCGATCAGGGTTAAATGGCTACACCTTC
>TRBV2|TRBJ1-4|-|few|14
CASSQQGTNEKLFF
TGTGCCAGCAGTCAACAGGGAACTAATGAAAAACTGTTTTTT
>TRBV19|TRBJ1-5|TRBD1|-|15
CASSSGTEGNQPQHF
TGTGCCAGTAGTAGCGGGACAGAGGGAAATCAGCCCCAGCATTTT
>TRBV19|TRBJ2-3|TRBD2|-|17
CATSSGSGGPSTDTQYF
TGTGCCACATCCTCGGGGAGCGGGGGACCAAGCACAGATACGCAGTATTTT
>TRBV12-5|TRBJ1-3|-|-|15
CASGSRSGTPNTIYF
TGTGCTAGTGGCTCAAGGTCCGGGACACCAAACACCATATATTTT
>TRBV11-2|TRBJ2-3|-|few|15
CASSFGWLGADTQYF
TGTGCCAGCAGCTTCGGTTGGCTAGGCGCAGATACGCAGTATTTT
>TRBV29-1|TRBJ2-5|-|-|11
CSVSRGETQYF
TGCAGCGTCAGCAGAGGGGAGACCCAGTACTTC
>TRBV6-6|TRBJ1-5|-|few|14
CASTQTGSDQPQHF
TGTGCCAGCACCCAGACAGGCTCGGATCAGCCCCAGCATTTT
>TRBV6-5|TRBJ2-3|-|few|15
CASSLLPRGTDTQYF
TGTGCCAGCAGTTTACTCCCCCGAGGGACAGATACGCAGTATTTT
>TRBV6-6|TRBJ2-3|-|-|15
CASSYQVDGTDTQYF
TGTGCCAGCAGTTACCAGGTCGATGGGACAGATACGCAGTATTTT
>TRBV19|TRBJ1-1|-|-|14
CASSRGSVNTEAFF
TGTGCCAGTAGTCGGGGGTCGGTGAACACTGAAGCTTTCTTT
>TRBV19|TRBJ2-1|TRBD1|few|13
CASLGQGSNEQFF
TGTGCCAGTTTGGGACAGGGAAGCAATGAGCAGTTCTTC
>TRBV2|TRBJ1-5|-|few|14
CASSESGFNQPQHF
TGTGCCAGCAGTGAAAGCGGTTTCAATCAGCCCCAGCATTTT
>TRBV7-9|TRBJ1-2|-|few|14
CASSSEPGHSLYTF
TGTGCCAGCAGCTCCGAGCCGGGACATTCCCTCTACACCTTC
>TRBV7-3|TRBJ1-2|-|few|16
CASSPQPQGPNAKLTF
TGTGCCAGCAGCCCACAGCCACAGGGACCAAACGCCAAGCTCACCTTC
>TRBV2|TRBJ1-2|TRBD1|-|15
CASSEGSRGLYGYTF
TGTGCCAGCAGTGAAGGGAGCAGGGGGCTCTATGGCTACACCTTC